Listed below are T cell receptor beta chains from one sample, sequenced in a study of cytotoxic CD8 clonotypes in ibrutinib-treated CLL. This table comes from immunoSEQ multiplex PCR, and its TCRdb copy is limited to in-frame clones, with some not included. The repertoire holds 150,000 or so clones, approximately 80% seen once, with about 27% in the top ten. The sequencing here drew on PBMCs, taken after 12 months of ibrutinib treatment. The receptor set was obtained from a human donor with chronic lymphocytic leukemia. Each CDR3 is given without its conserved first and last residue. The size entry is marked missing in some rows and otherwise reads once, few, many or a size class.

V,J,size,length,CDR3
TRBV9,TRBJ1-1,.,13,ASSEQQGGNTEAF
TRBV14,TRBJ2-4,few,10,ASSATGNIQY
TRBV6-5,TRBJ2-3,.,13,ASVASSGPLDTQY
TRBV4-3,TRBJ2-7,.,13,ASSYQTPSSYEQY
TRBV28,TRBJ2-3,.,13,ATCFSGGATDTQY
TRBV5-5,TRBJ1-4,.,13,ASNEAGTGRGKLF
TRBV9,TRBJ2-1,.,13,ASSVEGQGGNEQF
TRBV6-5,TRBJ2-7,.,11,ASSYSWDYEQY
TRBV28,TRBJ1-5,many,12,ASSPLDLNQPQH
TRBV28,TRBJ1-6,.,13,ATGGASSYNSPLH
TRBV29-1,TRBJ2-4,few,10,SAHEGRNIQY
TRBV14,TRBJ2-1,.,12,ASSQVGAQYEQF
TRBV7-3,TRBJ2-3,.,13,ASSLVAGRADTQY
TRBV5-5,TRBJ2-5,.,12,ASARVINLETQY
TRBV7-2,TRBJ2-7,few,12,ASSLGGNSYEQY
TRBV2,TRBJ1-1,few,10,ASSDQRMGAF
TRBV19,TRBJ1-6,.,12,ASSPTARTGPLH
TRBV28,TRBJ1-6,.,10,ASSLLPFTLH
TRBV9,TRBJ1-6,.,13,ASSVARGLNSPLH
TRBV28,TRBJ1-1,.,11,ASRDSFNTEAF
TRBV6-1,TRBJ1-2,.,15,ASSEEGADTPHIGYT
TRBV7-6,TRBJ2-7,.,13,ASSFMTGEVLEQY
TRBV5-1,TRBJ1-1,.,14,ASSLVTGRSGTEAF
TRBV6-1,TRBJ1-2,.,10,ASSEDGYGYT
TRBV12-2,TRBJ2-5,.,17,ASRLALLAGGRGGKTQY
TRBV27,TRBJ2-5,.,11,ASSLWGQETQY
TRBV5-6,TRBJ1-5,.,14,ASSLMTALSNQPQH
TRBV30,TRBJ2-7,.,13,AWSASAGGFLWQY
TRBV4-1,TRBJ1-5,few,13,ASSQGTGSNQPQH
TRBV27,TRBJ1-1,few,13,ASSLVGQGITEAF
TRBV2,TRBJ1-3,.,14,ASSKEQWPSGNTIY
TRBV7-2,TRBJ2-7,.,14,ASSPPLPGATYEQY
TRBV28,TRBJ2-1,.,14,ASTVPGWRGYNEQF
TRBV25-1,TRBJ2-2,.,13,ASRPSDRASGELF
TRBV7-2,TRBJ1-3,once,11,ASSSNYRATIY
TRBV28,TRBJ2-3,.,12,ASSSPGRADTQY
TRBV20-1,TRBJ1-5,once,9,SASEGQPQH
TRBV4-1,TRBJ2-2,.,15,ASSQGRAGVNTGELF
TRBV5-1,TRBJ2-1,.,13,ASSLDGYSYNEQF
TRBV5-6,TRBJ2-7,.,9,ASSKSYEQY
TRBV11-3,TRBJ2-3,few,13,ASAARDVGTDTQY
TRBV6-1,TRBJ2-4,.,14,ASSDPTSGAKNIQY
TRBV28,TRBJ2-3,.,12,ASRRTSGTDTQY
TRBV4-1,TRBJ1-2,few,12,ASSQVVGDYGYT
TRBV11-2,TRBJ2-1,.,12,ASSLATLYNEQF
TRBV5-6,TRBJ2-7,.,9,ASSEGYEQY
TRBV7-8,TRBJ1-3,.,14,ASSLRRVRTGNTIY
TRBV7-8,TRBJ1-4,.,12,ASSSTYPVRKLF
TRBV5-1,TRBJ2-7,few,15,ASSLLVYPLRISEQY
TRBV6-5,TRBJ1-1,.,11,ASSYLLNTEAF
TRBV7-3,TRBJ1-1,.,10,ASSSPDTEAF
TRBV27,TRBJ1-5,once,12,ASLPAGGNQPQH
TRBV7-2,TRBJ2-5,.,13,ASSPTSGVKETQY
TRBV7-2,TRBJ1-2,few,14,ASSPLGGGSNYGYT
TRBV9,TRBJ2-1,.,13,ASSVLAGAHNEQF
TRBV7-9,TRBJ2-7,.,10,ASSPGAVEQY